Below are 10 T cell receptor beta chains sequenced from a single sample in a study of T cells in Graves' hyperthyroidism and ophthalmopathy. It was RNA transcripts that yielded the amplified TCR beta CDR3 regions. An initial round of RT-PCR targeting the TCR CDR3 relied on the HTBI primer set. TCRdb reanalysed the multiplex PCR reads using MiXCR and keeps one entry per CDR3 protein. The sample holds fewer than 750,000 distinct CDR3 sequences, around 45% seen once. The sequenced sample consisted of peripheral blood or thyroid tissue (not recorded which). The source of these receptors is a woman under 30 with Graves' hyperthyroidism.

This clonotype was seen a handful of times. The chain carries TRBV5-5 and TRBJ1-1; tentative D call: TRBD1 (5 bases). Trimming took off 7 bases at V and 1 base at J, with 17 bases between the two ends. Germline CDR1 reads SGHKS; CDR2 reads YYEKEE (reference sequence). The CDR3 extends over 15 amino acids. In DNA, the CDR3 is TGTGCCAGCTTCGAGGGCTCAGGGACGAACACTGAAGCTTTCTTT. Amino acids: CASFEGSGTNTEAFF.

This chain uses TRBV5-6 with TRBJ2-5; 8 positions match TRBD2. The germline CDR1 and CDR2 sequences are SGHDT and YYEEEE. The CDR3 is made up of 17 amino acids. Trimming took 0 bases from V and 2 from J; bases not matched to a gene: 9. CDR3 loop: CASSLGFLAGYQETQYF. The CDR3 bases are TGTGCCAGCAGCTTGGGGTTCCTAGCGGGTTATCAAGAGACCCAGTACTTC.

This CDR3 is CASSTDRIYSPLHF. The CDR3 coding sequence is TGTGCCAGCAGCACAGACCGGATTTATTCACCCCTCCACTTT. The chain combines TRBV9 with TRBJ1-6; D gene ambiguous. The V end lost 4 bases, the J end lost 8 bases, and 13 bases lay between the germline ends. Germline assignment: CDR1 SGDLS and CDR2 YYNGEE. The CDR3 consists of 14 residues. Complete variable domain (other parts from reference TRBV9 and TRBJ1-6): DSGVTQTPKHLITATGQRVTLRCSPRSGDLSVYWYQQSLDQGLQFLIQYYNGEERAKGNILERFSAQQFPDLHSELNLSSLELGDSALYFCASSTDRIYSPLHFGNGTRLTVT.

This clonotype was picked up a small number of times. This rearrangement joins TRBV12-3 or TRBV12-4 to TRBJ2-5; tentatively, D is TRBD2 (6 bases). The V end was cut by 5 bases, the J end by 3 bases, with 13 bases between. CDR3 length equals 14 residues. In DNA form, the CDR3 reads TGTGCCAGCAGTCCCCCCGGGAGAAAAGAGACCCAGTACTTC. As protein: CASSPPGRKETQYF.

In this sample, this clonotype turned up many times. The V and J genes are TRBV5-1 and TRBJ2-5; no firm D call. CDR3 length: 17 amino acids. V was clipped by 5 bases and J by 2 bases, with 22 bases between them. Germline V gene sequence: CDR1 SGHRS, CDR2 YFSETQ. CDR3 nucleotide sequence: TGCGCCAGCAGTTACGACCTATCTGAATGGTTACAAGAGACCCAGTACTTC. It encodes CASSYDLSEWLQETQYF.

The CDR3 DNA follows: TGTGCCATCAGCCTTAGCATGACAGGAGGGAATCTGCGCGATAGCAATCAGCCCCAGCATTTT. It yields the protein CAISLSMTGGNLRDSNQPQHF. The rearrangement uses TRBV10-3 and TRBJ1-5; D might be TRBD1 (6 bases). Germline V gene sequence: CDR1 ENHRY, CDR2 SYGVKD. The CDR3 covers 21 residues. V lost 6 bases and J 0 bases, leaving 30 bases between the germline ends.

The chain joins TRBV7-2 to TRBJ1-2; the match to TRBD1 covers 9 bases. The CDR3 extends over 16 amino acids. After removal of 1 base from V and 2 bases from J, the junction contained 5 bases not matched to a gene. Germline CDR1 and CDR2: SGHTA and FQGNSA. The CDR3 spells CASSLDGTGTNYGYTF. CDR3 DNA sequence: TGTGCCAGCAGCTTAGATGGGACAGGGACAAACTATGGCTACACCTTC.

Concerning this clonotype itself: The conserved phenylalanine or tryptophan is not found at the CDR3 terminus, so this likely reflects a read error. The V gene is TRBV19, the J gene TRBJ1-6; maybe TRBD1 (5 bases). The CDR3 is 15 amino acids. V dropped 7 bases and J dropped 6 bases, with 16 bases sitting between them. The germline V gene encodes CDR1 LNHDA and CDR2 SQIVND (reference sequence). CDR3 protein: CASTVNRDFNSPLHL. The CDR3 DNA reads TGTGCCAGTACTGTAAACCGGGACTTTAATTCACCCCTCCACCTT.

This clonotype was seen repeatedly, ten times or more. This chain uses TRBV6-5 with TRBJ2-6; TRBD1 matches 10 bases. Losses at the gene ends were 0 bases for V and 4 bases for J; bases not matched to a gene: 6. The germline V gene has CDR1 MNHEY and CDR2 SVGAGI. The CDR3 extends over 18 amino acids. Here the CDR3 DNA reads TGTGCCAGCAGTTACTCGACAGGGGGCTTTTCGGGGGCCAACGTCCTGACTTTC. It translates to CASSYSTGGFSGANVLTF.

This clonotype was counted many times. V usage is TRBV9 and J usage is TRBJ2-2; D gene ambiguous. The germline V and J ends were trimmed by 0 bases and 1 base, with 4 bases remaining between them. The germline gives CDR1 SGDLS, CDR2 YYNGEE. This CDR3 has 14 amino acids. The CDR3 sequence: CASSVAWNTGELFF. The CDR3 DNA is TGTGCCAGCAGCGTAGCGTGGAACACCGGGGAGCTGTTTTTT.